The 26 T cell receptor beta chains reported below all come from one sample, sequenced in a study of OX40 agonist ivuxolimab in advanced cancers. The method was immunoSEQ multiplex PCR; TCRdb's version includes in-frame clones alone and lacks a portion of them. Among 78,000 or so clones listed, under 95% were seen once. This material consisted of CD4+ or CD8+ T cells sorted from blood, taken in a trial of the OX40 agonist ivuxolimab. These receptors all come from an adult with an advanced solid tumor such as melanoma, head and neck, liver or kidney cancer.

The chain recombines TRBV6-5 with TRBJ1-2; tentatively, D is TRBD1 (6 bases). The CDR3 has 13 residues. V was shortened by 8 bases and J by 7 bases, with 17 bases between the two germline ends. Germline V gives CDR1 MNHEY, CDR2 SVGAGI. The CDR3 DNA reads as TGTGCCAGCTTGCTAGGGGGGGGAGCTGGCTACACCTTC. It specifies CASLLGGGAGYTF.

J is TRBJ1-3 and V is TRBV7-3; weak D call: TRBD1 (5 bases). Germline values: CDR1 SGHTA, CDR2 FQGTGA. The CDR3 length is 17 residues. V was trimmed by 6 bases and J by 2 bases, leaving 20 bases between them. The CDR3 protein is CASSYIHPGPAGNTIYF. CDR3 nucleotide sequence: TGTGCCAGCAGTTACATTCACCCGGGGCCGGCTGGAAACACCATATATTTT.

The chain is built from TRBV12-5 and TRBJ2-5; 11 nucleotides align to TRBD2. The CDR3 runs to 17 residues. The V gene end was trimmed by 2 bases and the J gene end by 1 base; junction bases not matched to a gene: 6. The germline gives CDR1 LGHNT, CDR2 FRNRAP. CDR3 residues: CASGLTQGLAAQETQYF. The CDR3 nucleotides read TGTGCTAGTGGTTTGACCCAGGGACTAGCGGCCCAAGAGACCCAGTACTTC.

This chain uses TRBV5-1 with TRBJ2-5; 7 bases line up with TRBD1. Germline trimming cut 3 bases from V and 1 base from J; bases unmatched to any gene: 6. In germline, CDR1 is SGHRS, CDR2 YFSETQ. This CDR3 has 15 residues. The CDR3 DNA reads as TGCGCCAGCAGCTCCAGAGGGACAGCCCAAGAGACCCAGTACTTC. It is translated as CASSSRGTAQETQYF. Variable domain in full (rest from reference TRBV5-1 and TRBJ2-5): KAGVTQTPRYLIKTRGQQVTLSCSPISGHRSVSWYQQTPGQGLQFLFEYFSETQRNKGNFPGRFSGRQFSNSRSEMNVSTLELGDSALYLCASSSRGTAQETQYFGPGTRLLVL.

The CDR3 coding sequence is TGTGCCAGCAGCTCAGGGGTTTCTGGAAACACCATATATTTT. As protein: CASSSGVSGNTIYF. The chain couples TRBV13 to TRBJ1-3; D is perhaps TRBD1 (6 bases). The CDR3 totals 14 residues. Germline lookup yields CDR1 PRHDT and CDR2 FYEKMQ (reference sequence). V dropped 4 bases and J dropped 1 base, with 8 bases sitting between them.

The chain recombines TRBV7-6 with TRBJ2-7; TRBD2 matches 8 bases. The germline V gene has CDR1 SGHVS and CDR2 FNYEAQ. V was pared by 1 base and J by 7 bases, with 6 bases of the junction left unmatched. The CDR3 is 14 residues long. The CDR3 here is CASSLGGGQSEQYF. The CDR3 coding sequence is TGTGCCAGCAGCTTAGGCGGGGGGCAGAGTGAGCAGTACTTC. Drawing the rest from reference TRBV7-6 and TRBJ2-7, the complete variable domain is GAGVSQSPRYKVTKRGQDVALRCDPISGHVSLYWYRQALGQGPEFLTYFNYEAQQDKSGLPNDRFSAERPEGSISTLTIQRTEQRDSAMYRCASSLGGGQSEQYFGPGTRLTVT.

This rearrangement joins TRBV11-2 to TRBJ1-2; D not certain. Trimming pared 0 bases from V and 10 bases from J, leaving 21 bases between. CDR3 length: 16 amino acids. Germline CDR1 reads SGHAT; CDR2 reads FQNNGV. CDR3 amino acids: CASSLDADVLRLHYTF. CDR3 bases: TGTGCCAGCAGCTTAGACGCTGACGTTCTTAGGTTGCACTACACCTTC.

The rearrangement joins TRBV7-3 to TRBJ2-3; D is unclear. V lost 5 bases and J 5 bases, leaving 11 bases between the germline ends. The CDR3 loop spans 13 amino acids. Germline CDR1 and CDR2: SGHTA and FQGTGA. CDR3 region: CASSPSVGDTQYF. As DNA, the CDR3 is TGTGCCAGCAGCCCCTCAGTAGGAGATACGCAGTATTTT. Drawing the rest from reference TRBV7-3 and TRBJ2-3, the complete variable domain is GAGVSQTPSNKVTEKGKYVELRCDPISGHTALYWYRQSLGQGPEFLIYFQGTGAADDSGLPNDRFFAVRPEGSVSTLKIQRTERGDSAVYLCASSPSVGDTQYFGPGTRLTVL.

The chain employs TRBV29-1 and TRBJ1-4; TRBD1 aligns across 8 bases. V was clipped by 7 bases and J by 6 bases; unmatched bases: 7. Per germline, CDR1 SQVTM and CDR2 ANQGSEA. The CDR3 runs 13 residues. CDR3 sequence: CSGLTGEDEKLFF. The CDR3, as DNA: TGCAGCGGCCTGACAGGGGAGGATGAAAAACTGTTTTTT.

The chain combines TRBV6-6 with TRBJ1-2, with TRBD1 matching 7 bases. This CDR3 has 14 amino acids. The ends lost 2 bases at V and 5 bases at J; junction bases unmatched: 5. Germline assignment: CDR1 MNHNY and CDR2 SVGAGI (reference sequence). CDR3 nucleotide sequence: TGTGCCAGCAGTTACCCAGGGGGAGGATATGGCTACACCTTC. Translating it yields CASSYPGGGYGYTF.

The chain joins TRBV12-1 to TRBJ2-4. TRBV12-1 represents a pseudogene. This CDR3 region has 14 residues. The chain's CDR3 is CASSLVGIRDIQYF. The CDR3 DNA sequence: TGTGCCAGCAGCTTAGTAGGGATTAGGGACATTCAGTACTTC.

The CDR3 sequence is CASSGLGQESPWEKLFF. The CDR3 DNA follows: TGTGCCAGTAGCGGCCTGGGACAGGAGTCCCCGTGGGAAAAACTGTTTTTT. The chain couples TRBV19 to TRBJ1-4; 8 bases agree with TRBD1. Trimming took 6 bases from V and 8 from J; bases not matched to a gene: 17. CDR3 length: 17 residues. Germline V gives CDR1 LNHDA, CDR2 SQIVND (reference sequence).

This chain joins TRBV5-6 and TRBJ2-7; D might be TRBD1 (5 bases). CDR3 length: 12 residues. Trimming removed 6 bases at V and 4 bases at J, with 11 bases between. CDR1 and CDR2 (germline): SGHDT, YYEEEE. The CDR3: CASNWGLYEQYF. CDR3 coding DNA: TGTGCCAGCAATTGGGGCCTATACGAGCAGTACTTC.

The chain is built from TRBV7-6 and TRBJ2-5; 8 nucleotides line up with TRBD2. The CDR3 covers 18 residues. The germline CDR1 and CDR2 sequences are SGHVS and FNYEAQ. The trim removed 2 bases at V and 2 bases at J, leaving 13 bases unmatched. The CDR3 DNA is TGTGCCAGCAGCTTAATTCATGGGGGAGCGGGGGTGCAAGAGACCCAGTACTTC. Translated: CASSLIHGGAGVQETQYF.

This clone has a handful of counts. The chain couples TRBV18 to TRBJ2-2; 11 bases match TRBD2. Germline V gene data show CDR1 as KGHSH and CDR2 as LQKENI. The CDR3 consists of 20 residues. The junction had 14 bases not matched to a gene; V was cut back by 3 bases and J by 2 bases. CDR3 bases: TGTGCCAGCTCACCCTTCCCGGGACTAGCGGCCGAGATCAACACCGGGGAGCTGTTTTTT. Its protein is CASSPFPGLAAEINTGELFF.

This clone was seen only once. V usage is TRBV7-3 and J usage is TRBJ2-3, with 12 bases matching TRBD2. The V gene end was trimmed by 7 bases and the J gene end by 8 bases; junction bases not matched to a gene: 10. CDR3 size: 15 residues. Germline V gives CDR1 SGHTA, CDR2 FQGTGA. CDR3 in amino acids: CASTGGTSGYGTQYF. The CDR3 nucleotides read TGTGCCAGCACCGGGGGGACTAGCGGGTACGGTACGCAGTATTTT.

The gene calls are TRBV2 and TRBJ2-7; 7 positions match TRBD1. Unmatched junction bases numbered 3, after V lost 5 bases and J lost 2 bases. This CDR3 is built from 13 residues. CDR1 and CDR2 (germline): SNHLY, FYNNEI. CDR3 in amino acids: CASSKGAAYEQYF. The CDR3 bases are TGTGCCAGCAGTAAGGGGGCGGCCTACGAGCAGTACTTC.

This chain's CDR3 is CASSLVRGDSYNEQFF. CDR3 nucleotide sequence: TGTGCCAGCAGCTTAGTGCGGGGCGATTCCTACAATGAGCAGTTCTTC. V gene TRBV7-6 combines with J gene TRBJ2-1, with D possibly being TRBD2 (6 bases). The CDR3 consists of 16 residues. Germline lookup yields CDR1 SGHVS and CDR2 FNYEAQ. Between the trimmed V and J ends, which lost 1 base and 1 base, there was a span of 11 bases.

This clone has a handful of counts. The CDR3 sequence: CASGLPSGGPSSYNEQFF. The CDR3 coding sequence is TGTGCTAGTGGTTTGCCTAGCGGGGGGCCCAGCTCCTACAATGAGCAGTTCTTC. The chain carries TRBV12-5 and TRBJ2-1; 11 bases align to TRBD2. Germline V gene sequence: CDR1 LGHNT, CDR2 FRNRAP. The CDR3 extends over 18 amino acids. V shed 2 bases and J 0 bases; nucleotides not matched to a gene: 6.

The chain has TRBV7-9 and TRBJ2-7, with 7 bases fitting TRBD1. Germline values: CDR1 SEHNR, CDR2 FQNEAQ (reference sequence). Germline trimming cut 4 bases from V and 2 bases from J; bases unmatched to any gene: 5. The CDR3 length is 14 residues. Here the CDR3 reads CASSSLDRAYEQYF. The CDR3, as DNA: TGTGCCAGCAGCTCCCTCGACAGGGCCTACGAGCAGTACTTC.

The chain joins TRBV7-9 to TRBJ2-1; 9 nucleotides match TRBD2. Germline CDR1 SEHNR, CDR2 FQNEAQ (reference sequence). The trim removed 1 base at V and 9 bases at J, leaving 4 bases unmatched. The CDR3 length is 14 residues. The CDR3 coding sequence is TGTGCCAGCAGCTTAGTAGCGGGGGATAGTGAGCAGTTCTTC. This codes for CASSLVAGDSEQFF.

The V and J genes are TRBV4-3 and TRBJ2-3; 11 bases align to TRBD2. Germline lookup yields CDR1 LGHNA and CDR2 YSLEER. CDR3 size: 16 residues. V lost 2 bases to trimming and J lost 3 bases; unmatched junction nucleotides: 4. The CDR3 sequence: CASSQLAGGMTDTQYF. For the CDR3, the DNA is TGCGCCAGCAGCCAATTAGCGGGGGGGATGACAGATACGCAGTATTTT.

This chain joins TRBV5-1 and TRBJ2-1; D gene ambiguous. This CDR3 region has 11 residues. The germline CDR1 and CDR2 sequences are SGHRS and YFSETQ. The V gene lost 8 bases and the J gene lost 5 bases, with 8 bases spanning the gap. The CDR3 sequence is CASHVDNEQFF. DNA of the CDR3: TGCGCCAGTCACGTTGACAATGAGCAGTTCTTC.

Here the CDR3 DNA reads TGCAGCGTTGAAGATCCGGCACATTCCGCCTACGAGCAGTACTTC. It codes for CSVEDPAHSAYEQYF. This sequence joins TRBV29-1 and TRBJ2-7, with D unresolved. Germline V lookup: CDR1 SQVTM, CDR2 ANQGSEA. Trimming shortened V by 0 bases and J by 2 bases, and 14 bases separated the two germline ends. The CDR3 is made up of 15 amino acids.

This sequence joins TRBV25-1 and TRBJ1-5; TRBD1 agrees at 9 bases. V shed 5 bases, J shed 6 bases, and the junction held 5 bases outside the gene matches. There are 14 residues in the CDR3. Germline CDR1 and CDR2: MGHDK and SYGVNS. The CDR3 spells CASSSGTGFQPQHF. The CDR3 DNA is TGTGCCAGCAGTTCGGGGACAGGGTTTCAGCCCCAGCATTTT.

V is TRBV4-1 and J is TRBJ1-2, with TRBD1 identical over 7 bases. V was pared by 0 bases and J by 4 bases, with 2 bases of the junction left unmatched. This CDR3 contains 14 residues. CDR1 and CDR2 from the germline V gene are MGHRA and YSYEKL. The CDR3 loop is CASSQDRGFYGYTF. The CDR3 DNA reads TGCGCCAGCAGCCAAGACAGGGGGTTCTATGGCTACACCTTC.